The clone carrying this T cell receptor (beta chain) was counted between two and nine times. Its antigen is currently unknown. The data stem from a study of response to subunit inactivated influenza vaccine. Study-wide results and limits: Authors suggested few new T cells are recruited by each seasonal influenza vaccination.

TCRdb called the RT-PCR reads again in MiXCR, with one record for every CDR3 protein. The sample yields hundreds of thousands of distinct CDR3 sequences, around a sixth seen once. Here the sequenced sample was PBMCs from blood, taken 12 days after vaccination. The origin of this receptor is a man aged 45-65 years who received an inactivated influenza vaccine.

CDR3 in DNA: TGTGCCAGCAGACGCAACAGGGGGAGTACTGAAGCTTTCTTT. Protein product: CASRRNRGSTEAFF. The gene calls are TRBV3-1 and TRBJ1-1, with 8 bases lining up with TRBD1. CDR3 length: 14 amino acids. After removal of 6 bases from V and 5 bases from J, the junction contained 8 bases not matched to a gene. Germline CDR1 and CDR2: LGHDT and YNNKEL (reference sequence).